Following are 25 T cell receptor beta chains from one sample sequenced in a study of spatial heterogeneity in lung cancer. The time point is: sample taken at primary tumor resection. Sequencing was performed on whole RNA extracted from tumor and nontumor lung tissue, or from frozen PBMC, and the material was left unsorted. TCRdb processed the 5' RACE reads anew with MiXCR; each CDR3 protein has one entry. The sample shows fewer than 2,000 distinct CDR3 sequences, roughly 8% of them seen only once. The source was normal lung tissue next to the tumor, collected at surgery. These TCRs come from a male donor with early-stage non-small cell lung cancer.

This clonotype is judged medium-sized. The chain combines TRBV20-1 with TRBJ1-1; TRBD1 aligns across 8 bases. The CDR3 length is 14 residues. Unmatched junction bases numbered 11, after V lost 5 bases and J lost 6 bases. Looked up from germline, CDR1 is DFQATT and CDR2 is SNEGSKA (reference sequence). CDR3 sequence (DNA): TGCAGTGCTGTCCAGGGGGCGCCCCGAGCTGAAGCTTTCTTT. It translates to CSAVQGAPRAEAFF.

In this sample, this clonotype turned up many times. The chain couples TRBV4-2 to TRBJ2-5, with D perhaps TRBD2 (6 bases). Trimming removed 4 bases from V and 5 bases from J, with 23 bases in between. This CDR3 comprises 17 residues. The germline V gene encodes CDR1 LGHNA and CDR2 YNFKEQ. DNA of the CDR3: TGTGCCAGCAGCCCGACGGGGTATGCGGGAATAGGTGAGACCCAGTACTTC. Its protein is CASSPTGYAGIGETQYF.

By proportion, this clonotype is medium-sized (0.01 to 0.1%). This chain uses TRBV15 with TRBJ2-5, with 9 positions matching TRBD2. V lost 0 bases and J lost 5; bases outside the gene matches: 4. Germline CDR1 is LNHNV and CDR2 is YYDKDF (reference sequence). The CDR3 spans 15 residues. CDR3 residues: CATSRDLLAGETQYF. CDR3 DNA sequence: TGTGCCACCAGCAGAGACTTACTAGCGGGCGAGACCCAGTACTTC. Drawing the rest from reference TRBV15 and TRBJ2-5, the complete variable domain is DAMVIQNPRYQVTQFGKPVTLSCSQTLNHNVMYWYQQKSSQAPKLLFHYYDKDFNNEADTPDNFQSRRPNTSFCFLDIRSPGLGDTAMYLCATSRDLLAGETQYFGPGTRLLVL.

This clonotype occurred many times. The chain combines TRBV6-2 or TRBV6-3 with TRBJ1-4; D perhaps matches TRBD1 (5 bases). Germline V lookup: CDR1 MNHEY, CDR2 SVGEGT. V lost 5 bases and J 4 bases, leaving 11 bases between the germline ends. The CDR3 is made up of 14 amino acids. In nucleotides, the CDR3 is TGTGCCAGCAGTCGACACGGACATAATGAAAAACTGTTTTTT. Its protein product is CASSRHGHNEKLFF.

Relative to its sample, this clonotype is medium-sized. The rearrangement joins TRBV29-1 to TRBJ2-7, with D perhaps matching TRBD1 or TRBD2 (6 bases each). The CDR3 extends over 14 amino acids. Trimming cost V 4 bases and J 6 bases, with 19 bases left between them. Germline V gene sequence: CDR1 SQVTM, CDR2 ANQGSEA. The CDR3 DNA sequence: TGCAGCGTTGCAGGGGCCGGGGGTCCCTCCGAGCAGTACTTC. Its protein product is CSVAGAGGPSEQYF.

This clonotype is medium-sized. The chain uses TRBV29-1 and TRBJ1-2, with 8 bases identical to TRBD1. Germline lookup yields CDR1 SQVTM and CDR2 ANQGSEA. This CDR3 is built from 11 residues. Trimming cost V 6 bases and J 6 bases; bases outside gene matches: 3. The CDR3 nucleotides read TGCAGCGTGACGACAGGGGATGGCTACACCTTC. It encodes CSVTTGDGYTF.

This clonotype is large by share. J is TRBJ2-5 and V is TRBV7-8, with D unclear. This CDR3 is built from 13 residues. V lost 1 base to trimming and J lost 2 bases, with 5 bases between them. The germline V gene has CDR1 SGHVS and CDR2 FQNEAQ. The DNA of the CDR3 is TGTGCCAGCAGCTTAGGGCAGCAAGAGACCCAGTACTTC. As protein: CASSLGQQETQYF.

By its share, this clonotype is medium-sized. The chain links TRBV27 to TRBJ1-2, with D unclear. V was cut by 2 bases and J by 6 bases, with 10 bases left in between. This CDR3 comprises 13 residues. Germline CDR1 reads MNHEY; CDR2 reads SMNVEV (reference sequence). Here the CDR3 DNA reads TGTGCCAGCAGTTTACTCCCGGACCATGGCTACACCTTC. This translates into CASSLLPDHGYTF.

By sample share, this clonotype is medium-sized. This chain connects TRBV6-2 or TRBV6-3 to TRBJ2-7; 7 bases fit TRBD2. The CDR3 sequence is 15 residues long. V dropped 8 bases and J dropped 2; count of bases not matched to a gene: 12. Germline V gene data show CDR1 as MNHEY and CDR2 as SVGEGT. The CDR3 coding sequence is TGTGCCAGCGCTCTACTAGCGCCCAACACCTACGAGCAGTACTTC. Translated: CASALLAPNTYEQYF.

By share of the sample, this clonotype is large. This chain connects TRBV20-1 to TRBJ2-1; D may correspond to TRBD1 or TRBD2 (5 bases each). The germline V gene encodes CDR1 DFQATT and CDR2 SNEGSKA (reference sequence). Trimming stripped 3 bases from V and 10 bases from J, with 13 bases between. The length of the CDR3 is 12 residues. The CDR3 reads CSARGTLGEQFF. CDR3 bases: TGCAGTGCTAGGGGGACCCTGGGGGAGCAGTTCTTC.

This clonotype is labeled as medium-sized. The rearrangement links TRBV7-9 to TRBJ1-2; D perhaps matches TRBD1 (5 bases). The CDR3 loop spans 15 amino acids. V gave up 4 bases and J gave up 6 bases, with 18 bases separating them. Germline V gene data show CDR1 as SEHNR and CDR2 as FQNEAQ (reference sequence). CDR3: CASSSLTPRENGYTF. The DNA for the CDR3 is TGTGCCAGCAGCTCTTTGACCCCCAGGGAGAATGGCTACACCTTC.

The chain joins TRBV20-1 to TRBJ1-5; D unresolved. The CDR3 totals 14 residues. CDR1 is DFQATT and CDR2 is SNEGSKA in the germline V gene (reference sequence). V lost 5 bases, J lost 0 bases, and 11 bases lay in between. Here the CDR3 DNA reads TGCAGTGCTCGGGAAACTAATAGCAATCAGCCCCAGCATTTT. It codes for CSARETNSNQPQHF.

Judged by abundance, this clonotype is medium-sized. The V and J genes are TRBV27 and TRBJ2-1; D remains ambiguous. V was trimmed by 8 bases and J by 8 bases, leaving 25 bases between them. The CDR3 contains 16 residues. Germline V gene data show CDR1 as MNHEY and CDR2 as SMNVEV (reference sequence). The CDR3 loop is CASGRTGPSQVDEQFF. CDR3 DNA: TGTGCCAGCGGAAGGACCGGGCCCTCCCAAGTAGATGAGCAGTTCTTC.

In its sample, this clonotype ranks as medium-sized. This chain uses TRBV7-9 with TRBJ2-3; the D gene is possibly TRBD1 (6 bases). With 5 bases removed from V and 1 base from J, the gap between germline ends came to 13 bases. The CDR3 contains 15 residues. Germline V lookup: CDR1 SEHNR, CDR2 FQNEAQ (reference sequence). CDR3 sequence: CASSPGELGTDTQYF. CDR3 nucleotide sequence: TGTGCCAGCAGCCCAGGGGAGCTTGGCACAGATACGCAGTATTTT.

Judged by abundance, this clonotype is medium-sized (0.01 to 0.1%). This chain links TRBV11-3 with TRBJ2-1; 10 bases fit TRBD1. Germline CDR1 SGHNT, CDR2 YENEEA. The CDR3 runs 16 residues. Losses at the gene ends were 4 bases for V and 0 bases for J; bases not matched to a gene: 3. The CDR3 loop reads CASSSRTGGSYNEQFF. The CDR3 nucleotides read TGTGCCAGCAGCTCCCGGACAGGGGGCTCCTACAATGAGCAGTTCTTC. Combining the CDR3 with reference TRBV11-3 and TRBJ2-1 gives the whole variable domain EAGVVQSPRYKIIEKKQPVAFWCNPISGHNTLYWYLQNLGQGPELLIRYENEEAVDDSQLPKDRFSAERLKGVDSTLKIQPAELGDSAVYLCASSSRTGGSYNEQFFGPGTRLTVL.

At least ten counts were recorded for this clonotype. This chain connects TRBV27 to TRBJ2-1; TRBD2 matches at 10 bases. Trimming removed 6 bases from V and 0 bases from J; junction bases left unmatched: 20. This CDR3 comprises 21 residues. Germline loops: CDR1 MNHEY, CDR2 SMNVEV (reference sequence). CDR3 loop: CASRGRKAGGPDLSSYNEQFF. CDR3 DNA sequence: TGTGCCAGCAGGGGTAGAAAAGCGGGGGGGCCCGACCTAAGCTCCTACAATGAGCAGTTCTTC.

By frequency in the sample, this clonotype is medium-sized. The chain recombines TRBV20-1 with TRBJ1-1, with D perhaps matching TRBD1 (5 bases). The CDR3 sequence is 16 residues long. The germline CDR1 and CDR2 sequences are DFQATT and SNEGSKA (reference sequence). V was shortened by 5 bases and J by 0 bases, with 19 bases between the two germline ends. The CDR3 DNA is TGCAGTGCTTTTTCCCCATGGGAGGGGATGAACACTGAAGCTTTCTTT. Its protein is CSAFSPWEGMNTEAFF.

This clonotype is medium-sized. The rearrangement links TRBV27 to TRBJ2-1; D might be TRBD1 (5 bases). CDR1 and CDR2 (germline): MNHEY, SMNVEV (reference sequence). Deletions cut 0 bases from V and 2 bases from J, with 11 bases between. This CDR3 spans 16 amino acids. Here the CDR3 DNA reads TGTGCCAGCAGTTTATCGGTGGACACTACCTACAATGAGCAGTTCTTC. Translation: CASSLSVDTTYNEQFF.

This clonotype is termed medium-sized. The V call is TRBV5-6, the J call TRBJ2-1; TRBD1 agrees at 7 bases. J gave up 4 bases and V 4 bases, and 5 bases lay outside the gene matches. The CDR3 runs to 14 residues. Germline V gene data show CDR1 as SGHDT and CDR2 as YYEEEE. CDR3 protein: CASSVGTAYNEQFF. CDR3 DNA: TGTGCCAGCAGCGTCGGGACAGCTTACAATGAGCAGTTCTTC.

This clonotype qualifies as medium-sized. The chain employs TRBV9 and TRBJ2-1, with 9 bases aligning to TRBD1. Trimming at V came to 3 bases and at J to 5 bases, leaving 6 bases not matched to a gene. CDR1 SGDLS and CDR2 YYNGEE come from the germline V gene. The CDR3 has 15 amino acids. The CDR3 nucleotides are TGTGCCAGCAGCGCCCCGGGACAGGGCCACAATGAGCAGTTCTTC. It specifies CASSAPGQGHNEQFF.

By sample share, this clonotype is medium-sized. This chain connects TRBV27 to TRBJ1-1; 8 bases line up with TRBD1. The germline V gene encodes CDR1 MNHEY and CDR2 SMNVEV (reference sequence). V gave up 4 bases and J gave up 1 base; unmatched junction bases: 2. The CDR3 contains 14 residues. CDR3: CASSSGGGNTEAFF. CDR3 DNA sequence: TGTGCCAGCAGTTCAGGGGGCGGGAACACTGAAGCTTTCTTT.

This clonotype is deemed medium-sized (0.01 to 0.1%). This CDR3 is CASRTGGSSTGELFF. Here the CDR3 DNA reads TGCGCCAGCAGGACAGGGGGCAGTAGCACCGGGGAGCTGTTTTTT. The V gene is TRBV10-2, the J gene TRBJ2-2, with 10 bases aligning to TRBD1. V lost 6 bases to trimming and J lost 4 bases; unmatched junction nucleotides: 5. Germline V gene lookup returns CDR1 WSHSY and CDR2 SAAADI. CDR3 length equals 15 residues.

The rearrangement uses TRBV6-5 and TRBJ2-7; 10 bases line up with TRBD1. CDR1 and CDR2 from the germline V gene are MNHEY and SVGAGI. The ends lost 6 bases at V and 7 bases at J; junction bases unmatched: 15. CDR3 length equals 16 residues. As DNA, the CDR3 is TGTGCCAGCAGCTCAATGGGGACAGGGGCCCTCGGGGAGCAGTACTTC. Translation gives CASSSMGTGALGEQYF.

This clonotype has a count of ten or more. This sequence joins TRBV5-1 and TRBJ2-3; 11 bases are a match to TRBD2. V shed 4 bases and J 3 bases; nucleotides not matched to a gene: 7. This CDR3 has 16 amino acids. The germline V gene encodes CDR1 SGHRS and CDR2 YFSETQ. CDR3 sequence (DNA): TGCGCCAGCAGCGTTGAACCTAGCGGGGGGACAGATACGCAGTATTTT. It yields the protein CASSVEPSGGTDTQYF.

The chain combines TRBV4-2 with TRBJ2-6; 7 positions agree with TRBD2. The trim removed 0 bases at V and 4 bases at J, leaving 9 bases unmatched. This CDR3 comprises 18 residues. Looked up from germline, CDR1 is LGHNA and CDR2 is YNFKEQ. In DNA, the CDR3 is TGTGCCAGCAGCCAAGATTTGGCGGGAGCTCCCGGGGCCAACGTCCTGACTTTC. Translated: CASSQDLAGAPGANVLTF.